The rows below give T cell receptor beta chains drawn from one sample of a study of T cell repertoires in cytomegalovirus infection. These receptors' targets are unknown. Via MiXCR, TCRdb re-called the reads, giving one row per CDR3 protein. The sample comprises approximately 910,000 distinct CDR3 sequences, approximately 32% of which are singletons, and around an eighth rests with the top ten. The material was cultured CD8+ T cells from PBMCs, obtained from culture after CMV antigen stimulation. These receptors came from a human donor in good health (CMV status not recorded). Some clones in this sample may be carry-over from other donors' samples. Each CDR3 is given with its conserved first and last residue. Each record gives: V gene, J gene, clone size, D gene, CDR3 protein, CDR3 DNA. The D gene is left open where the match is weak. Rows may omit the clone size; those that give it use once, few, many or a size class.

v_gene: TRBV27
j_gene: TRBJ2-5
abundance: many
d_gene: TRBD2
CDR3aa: CASSPGTSGQETQYF
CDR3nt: TGTGCCAGCAGCCCAGGGACTAGCGGCCAAGAGACCCAGTACTTC

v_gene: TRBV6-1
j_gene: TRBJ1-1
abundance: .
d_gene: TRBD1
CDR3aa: CASKTGQGMNTEAFF
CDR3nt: TGTGCCAGCAAGACCGGACAGGGAATGAACACTGAAGCTTTCTTT

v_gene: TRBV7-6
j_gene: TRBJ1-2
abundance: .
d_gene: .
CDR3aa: CASSPPLWDRFYGYTF
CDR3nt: .

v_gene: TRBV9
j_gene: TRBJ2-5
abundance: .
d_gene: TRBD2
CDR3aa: CASSPGLAGGSRETQYF
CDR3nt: TGTGCCAGCAGCCCCGGACTAGCGGGGGGAAGTCGGGAGACCCAGTACTTC

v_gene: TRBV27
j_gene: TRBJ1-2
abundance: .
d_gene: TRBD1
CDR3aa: CASSLPGTGSSGYTF
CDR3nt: TGTGCCAGCAGTTTGCCCGGGACAGGGTCTAGTGGCTACACCTTC

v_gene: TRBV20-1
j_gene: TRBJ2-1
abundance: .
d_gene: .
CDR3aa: CSARGATGLYYNEQFF
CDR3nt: TGCAGTGCTAGAGGCGCCACCGGCCTTTACTACAATGAGCAGTTCTTC

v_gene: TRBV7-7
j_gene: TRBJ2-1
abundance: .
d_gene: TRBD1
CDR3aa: CASSYRQGENNEQFF
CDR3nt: TGTGCTAGCAGCTATCGACAGGGTGAGAACAATGAGCAGTTCTTC

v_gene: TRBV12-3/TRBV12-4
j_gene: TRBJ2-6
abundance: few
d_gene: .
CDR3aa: CASMYQGFNVLTF
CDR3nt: TGTGCCAGCATGTATCAGGGGTTTAACGTCCTGACTTTC

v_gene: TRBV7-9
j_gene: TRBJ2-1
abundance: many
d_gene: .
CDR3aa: CASSPVHNEQFF
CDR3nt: TGTGCCAGCAGTCCGGTTCACAATGAGCAGTTCTTC

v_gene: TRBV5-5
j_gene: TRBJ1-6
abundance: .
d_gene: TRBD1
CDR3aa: CASSSGQAVNSPLHF
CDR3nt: TGTGCCAGCAGCTCGGGACAGGCTGTAAATTCACCCCTCCACTTT

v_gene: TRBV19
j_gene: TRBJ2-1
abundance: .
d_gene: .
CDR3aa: CASKKAPSYNEQFF
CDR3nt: TGTGCCAGTAAGAAGGCCCCCTCCTACAATGAGCAGTTCTTC

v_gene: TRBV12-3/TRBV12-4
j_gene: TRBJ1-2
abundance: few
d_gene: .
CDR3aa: CASSFGAAYGYTF
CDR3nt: TGTGCCAGCAGTTTCGGGGCTGCGTATGGCTACACCTTC